A selection of T cell receptor beta chains follows, all from one sample in a study of cytomegalovirus exposure and HLA in healthy donors. Only in-frame clones appear in the TCRdb table, and some are missing; sequencing was by immunoSEQ multiplex PCR. In the table there are roughly 150,000 clones, 80% of which are singletons. Sequencing used PBMCs. The receptors were gathered from a middle-aged woman in good health and CMV-seronegative. The CDR3 runs from the conserved cysteine through the conserved F or W. Fields, in order: J gene, V gene, CDR3 protein.

j_gene: TRBJ2-3; v_gene: TRBV5-5; CDR3aa: CASSFFTSGGDTQYF
j_gene: TRBJ2-5; v_gene: TRBV28; CDR3aa: CASNPAGQETQYF
j_gene: TRBJ1-4; v_gene: TRBV5-1; CDR3aa: CASSGGTSRAEKLFF
j_gene: TRBJ2-7; v_gene: TRBV2; CDR3aa: CASSAEAGATYEQYF
j_gene: TRBJ1-5; v_gene: TRBV28; CDR3aa: CASSFGDRLREPQHF
j_gene: TRBJ2-5; v_gene: TRBV7-2; CDR3aa: CASSLFRQLWETQYF
j_gene: TRBJ1-3; v_gene: TRBV11-2; CDR3aa: CASSLIQPGNTIYF
j_gene: TRBJ2-7; v_gene: TRBV15; CDR3aa: CATGTSGSYEQYF
j_gene: TRBJ2-7; v_gene: TRBV10-3; CDR3aa: CAIKASNEQYF
j_gene: TRBJ2-2; v_gene: TRBV6-6; CDR3aa: CASIPTQGIGELFF
j_gene: TRBJ2-7; v_gene: TRBV11-3; CDR3aa: CASSLDRGGGPNSYEQYF
j_gene: TRBJ1-1; v_gene: TRBV11-3; CDR3aa: CASSLYGGVNTEAFF
j_gene: TRBJ2-1; v_gene: TRBV7-2; CDR3aa: CASSSFPRGGLYNEQFF
j_gene: TRBJ2-2; v_gene: TRBV6-5; CDR3aa: CASSYSPGGTSGELFF
j_gene: TRBJ2-5; v_gene: TRBV7-9; CDR3aa: CSSSLGGRGVQETQYF
j_gene: TRBJ2-3; v_gene: TRBV7-3; CDR3aa: CASSPQGENTQYF
j_gene: TRBJ2-1; v_gene: TRBV28; CDR3aa: CATAPLQGAENEQFF
j_gene: TRBJ1-1; v_gene: TRBV6-1; CDR3aa: CASKRGNTEAFF
j_gene: TRBJ2-7; v_gene: TRBV7-3; CDR3aa: CASTGRGVRTYEQYF
j_gene: TRBJ1-3; v_gene: TRBV19; CDR3aa: CASRQGSGSGNTIYF
j_gene: TRBJ2-5; v_gene: TRBV7-2; CDR3aa: CASSLEAETQYF
j_gene: TRBJ1-1; v_gene: TRBV19; CDR3aa: CASTDRPMNTEAFF
j_gene: TRBJ1-3; v_gene: TRBV28; CDR3aa: CASSSGQGTGNTIYF
j_gene: TRBJ2-3; v_gene: TRBV5-1; CDR3aa: CASSLESPADTQYF
j_gene: TRBJ1-3; v_gene: TRBV6-1; CDR3aa: CASSVGQGKRNTIYF
j_gene: TRBJ1-6; v_gene: TRBV4-1; CDR3aa: CASSQDPGVTYNSPLHF
j_gene: TRBJ2-2; v_gene: TRBV7-9; CDR3aa: CSSSLSTGANTGELFF
j_gene: TRBJ2-7; v_gene: TRBV7-9; CDR3aa: CASSSTMDRGEQYF
j_gene: TRBJ2-5; v_gene: TRBV19; CDR3aa: CASSILGTSGAEKETQYF
j_gene: TRBJ2-7; v_gene: TRBV5-1; CDR3aa: CASSIAGGREQYF
j_gene: TRBJ2-1; v_gene: TRBV11-2; CDR3aa: CASSARLAGGIDEQFF
j_gene: TRBJ2-2; v_gene: TRBV12-2; CDR3aa: CASHDRGPGELFF
j_gene: TRBJ1-4; v_gene: TRBV5-1; CDR3aa: CASSLVGGMTEKLFF
j_gene: TRBJ2-7; v_gene: TRBV2; CDR3aa: CASSGSSYETTMYEQYF
j_gene: TRBJ1-3; v_gene: TRBV28; CDR3aa: CASNQADLSGNTIYF
j_gene: TRBJ1-1; v_gene: TRBV30; CDR3aa: CAWYRGNKKAFF
j_gene: TRBJ2-2; v_gene: TRBV6-6; CDR3aa: CASNEGLAGNTGELFF
j_gene: TRBJ2-1; v_gene: TRBV14; CDR3aa: CASSQTSYNEQFF
j_gene: TRBJ2-3; v_gene: TRBV6-1; CDR3aa: CASNESRADTQYF
j_gene: TRBJ2-7; v_gene: TRBV7-9; CDR3aa: CASSFETSRDYEQYF
j_gene: TRBJ2-5; v_gene: TRBV7-2; CDR3aa: CASSLQRTSGVETQYF
j_gene: TRBJ2-7; v_gene: TRBV2; CDR3aa: CASSEERARGEQYF
j_gene: TRBJ2-1; v_gene: TRBV27; CDR3aa: CASSLRTSFHEQFF
j_gene: TRBJ1-5; v_gene: TRBV7-3; CDR3aa: CASSQGPGSGQPQHF
j_gene: TRBJ2-2; v_gene: TRBV19; CDR3aa: CGRYGELFF